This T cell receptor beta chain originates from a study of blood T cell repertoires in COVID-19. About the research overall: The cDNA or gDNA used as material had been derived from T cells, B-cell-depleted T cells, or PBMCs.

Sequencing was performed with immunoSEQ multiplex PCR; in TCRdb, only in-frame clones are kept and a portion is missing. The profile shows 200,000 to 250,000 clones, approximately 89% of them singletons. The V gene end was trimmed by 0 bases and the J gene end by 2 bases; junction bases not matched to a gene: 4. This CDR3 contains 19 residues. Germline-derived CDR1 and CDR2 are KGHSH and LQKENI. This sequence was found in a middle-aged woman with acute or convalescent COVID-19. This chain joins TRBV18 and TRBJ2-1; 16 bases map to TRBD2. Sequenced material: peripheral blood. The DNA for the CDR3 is TGTGCCAGCTCACCACCGTTGGGGACTAGCGGGGGGGCCTACAATGAGCAGTTCTTC. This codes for CASSPPLGTSGGAYNEQFF.